The present TCR beta chain was sequenced within a study of cytomegalovirus exposure and HLA in healthy donors (dated by TCRdb to about 2017). Context from the whole study: According to a later analysis, one platform produced both the 110 or so validation repertoires and the roughly 650 repertoires of the first cohort. The aim of the study was to test whether cataloging public T cell receptors could identify signatures of past pathogen exposure. Besides the first cohort of 550 to 750 subjects, a separate validation cohort made up of 120 or so different subjects was used. To predict cytomegalovirus infection status, the study combined high-throughput TCR immunosequencing, statistical association of individual TCRs with disease status, and machine learning.

Receptor amplification or capture employed the immunoSEQ multiplex PCR assay. In the paper's pipeline: To diagnose cytomegalovirus status from the catalog of TCR beta chain sequences, a statistical classification framework was built. TCRdb stores this immuneACCESS table with in-frame sequences only. Part of the clones is absent; in the studies checked, under half of the shortfall reflects unresolved V genes, and no reason is known for the rest. D and trimming come from the DNA, and the V and J calls and clone size come from that table. Within this sample are roughly 68,000 clones, with more than 85% of them counted one time only. Of the sample, 1.5% to 2% is held by the ten largest clones. Beyond this particular receptor, the publication reports: The authors suggested that the approach could potentially be extended to other disease states and immunological phenotypes. A later analysis lacked HLA typing for the validation cohort, so it scored co-occurrence in that cohort across all 120 or so repertoires. Cytomegalovirus status was reported to be diagnosed by the classifier with high specificity and sensitivity in both the original and validation cohorts. Most TCR sequences were seen in very few donors, while some public TCRs were found in many individuals. The study gave a list of about 160 TCR beta chains associated with cytomegalovirus. A later analysis found that TCRs clustered in the first cohort also tended to co-occur in the 130 or so validation repertoires, with roughly 95% of cluster scores above 0. In vitro tests confirmed that a few of the cytomegalovirus-associated TCR beta chains recognize cytomegalovirus antigens.

This clone was seen a single time. Its antigen is not yet known. The junction and the germline gene differ at one end; a read error may be behind it. Separate from the approximately 700-subject first cohort, the validation cohort of about 130 subjects was the group to which the donors belonged. CDR1 and CDR2 are read off the germline V gene (reference sequence) as SSHAT and FNYEAQ. From cysteine to phenylalanine, the CDR3 is 15 amino acids long. The only DNA kept is the CDR3, 45 bases in frame from the first base. The sequence derives from a woman aged 18-29 years in good health and CMV-seronegative. Source material: PBMCs. Recombination connected TRBV7-7 to TRBJ2-3; 10 bases in the junction line up with TRBD2. The CDR3 region: CASSLAGGSTDTQYF. The bases are TGTGCTAGCAGCTTAGCGGGGGGTAGCACAGATACGCAGTATTTT.